The present entry profiles one TCR beta chain with its context. Other DNA sequences from this sample encode an identical CDR3 as well. The entry originates in a study of blood T cell repertoires in COVID-19. Study details: COVID-19 samples collected from the United States, Italy and Spain covered acute and convalescent phases. In each case, the material was cDNA or gDNA derived from T cells, B-cell-depleted T cells, or PBMCs.

In the original workflow: Using reference gene primer amplification, nucleated cell counts were estimated. Sequenced by immunoSEQ multiplex PCR; TCRdb stores in-frame clones only, minus some. V, J and clone size reflect that table, while D and trimming were determined from the DNA. Among about 170,000 clones listed, about 87% were seen once. CDR3 length equals 13 residues. Germline V gene lookup returns CDR1 MNHEY and CDR2 SMNVEV (reference sequence). V was trimmed by 3 bases and J by 2 bases, leaving 7 bases between them. This TCR was recovered from a man aged 55-75 years with acute or convalescent COVID-19. The genes are TRBV27 and TRBJ1-2; the D gene is possibly TRBD1 (6 bases). Sample: peripheral blood. DNA for the CDR3: TGTGCCAGCAGTTTCGGGACAAACTATGGCTACACCTTC. Residues: CASSFGTNYGYTF.